This TCR beta chain was retrieved from a study of cytomegalovirus exposure and HLA in healthy donors. Study-level background: Early on, a data release was issued that held about 85 million unique TCRs from HLA-typed donors.

This PCR relied on a set of 60 Vbeta primers and 13 Jbeta primers. TCRdb's copy holds only in-frame clones and misses some; the assay was immunoSEQ multiplex PCR. The data show hundreds of thousands of clones, 77% seen once. This CDR3 comprises 14 residues. CDR1 is GTSNPN and CDR2 is SVGIG in the germline V gene (reference sequence). V shed 2 bases, J shed 3 bases, and the junction held 4 bases outside the gene matches. Of note for this clone: Its target is not known.

Study-wide points: The HLA-A and HLA-B alleles of most subjects were reportedly predicted accurately from TCR beta sequences. Fewer N-insertions than the approximately 610-donor mean were reportedly shown by an Asian-associated ancestry cluster in a later analysis.

Sequenced input: PBMCs. This chain links TRBV30 with TRBJ2-3; 8 bases line up with TRBD2. The source of this sequence is a woman aged 55-70 years in good health and CMV-seropositive. The CDR3 protein is CAWSSSGITDTQYF. In nucleotides, the CDR3 is TGTGCCTGGAGTAGTAGCGGGATTACAGATACGCAGTATTTT.